The 25 T cell receptor beta chains presented below share a single source sample, sequenced in a study of post-analysis software for immune sequencing data. Study-wide results and caveats: Comparison of patients with controls showed five TRBV segments more frequent in patients, TRBV5-6, TRBV5-1 and TRBV20-1 among them.

Researchers reported that TCR beta cDNA libraries carried unique molecular identifiers. From the PCR reads, TCRdb called clonotypes with MiXCR, one entry per CDR3 protein. Of about 430,000 distinct CDR3 sequences listed, 30% to 40% are singletons. These receptors' targets are unknown. The sequencing sample was made of blood. These receptors came from a girl aged 2 to 9 with multiple sclerosis.

The rearrangement links TRBV12-3 or TRBV12-4 to TRBJ1-2; 7 nucleotides match TRBD1. After removal of 4 bases from V and 8 bases from J, the junction contained 7 bases not matched to a gene. The CDR3 sequence is 13 residues long. CDR3 region: CASSWPGGNGYTF. The CDR3 coding sequence is TGTGCCAGCAGTTGGCCAGGGGGTAACGGCTACACCTTC.

V gene TRBV6-5 combines with J gene TRBJ2-4; the D gene is possibly TRBD1 (5 bases). Germline CDR1 MNHEY, CDR2 SVGAGI. CDR3 length equals 16 residues. The V end lost 0 bases, the J end lost 0 bases, and 9 bases lay between the germline ends. The CDR3 is CASSYSGQLAKNIQYF. In DNA, the CDR3 is TGTGCCAGCAGTTACTCGGGGCAACTAGCCAAAAACATTCAGTACTTC.

The V call is TRBV29-1, the J call TRBJ1-2; D not resolved. Germline assignment: CDR1 SQVTM and CDR2 ANQGSEA. The CDR3 runs 12 residues. V was trimmed by 3 bases and J by 4 bases, leaving 9 bases between them. The CDR3 coding sequence is TGCAGCGTTGACGCAGGCTTCTATGGCTACACCTTC. Translation gives CSVDAGFYGYTF.

This clonotype turned up a few times. This rearrangement joins TRBV4-2 to TRBJ2-4, with 7 nucleotides matching TRBD2. The closer fit of TRBJ2-7 to the DNA end suggests the J call may be wrong. CDR3 length: 16 amino acids. The germline gives CDR1 LGHNA, CDR2 YNFKEQ. CDR3 sequence (DNA): TGTGCCAGCAGCCAAGAGAGCGGCGGGAGAAGACGCGAGCAGTACTTC. Residues: CASSQESGGRRREQYF.

This clonotype has a handful of counts. V is TRBV20-1 and J is TRBJ2-7, with 13 bases fitting TRBD2. With 5 bases clipped from V and 3 bases from J, the junction kept 13 bases outside the gene matches. This CDR3 contains 17 residues. From germline, CDR1 is DFQATT and CDR2 SNEGSKA (reference sequence). CDR3 bases: TGCAGTGCTCTGACTAGCGGGAGGTCAACGGGGCGCTACGAGCAGTACTTC. Its protein product is CSALTSGRSTGRYEQYF.

This rearrangement joins TRBV20-1 to TRBJ2-7; D is unresolved. V lost 2 bases and J lost 7, with 21 bases in between. The germline V gene has CDR1 DFQATT and CDR2 SNEGSKA (reference sequence). The CDR3 is 15 residues long. The CDR3 spells CSARSWLSSYNEQYF. The CDR3, as DNA: TGCAGTGCTAGATCGTGGCTTAGCTCCTACAATGAGCAGTACTTC.

In its sample, this clonotype was seen a few times. This sequence joins TRBV4-1 and TRBJ2-5; TRBD2 agrees at 7 bases. Trimming at V came to 4 bases and at J to 2 bases, leaving 7 bases not matched to a gene. This CDR3 is built from 15 residues. Germline CDR1 is MGHRA and CDR2 is YSYEKL. The CDR3 spells CASSRIGRGQETQYF. The CDR3 DNA sequence: TGCGCCAGCAGCCGGATTGGGAGGGGTCAAGAGACCCAGTACTTC.

This chain links TRBV7-2 with TRBJ1-5, with TRBD1 matching over 7 bases. CDR3 length: 16 residues. After removal of 4 bases from V and 4 bases from J, the junction contained 10 bases not matched to a gene. The germline V gene has CDR1 SGHTA and CDR2 FQGNSA. CDR3 protein: CASSSPPDRVNQPQHF. The CDR3 DNA follows: TGTGCCAGCAGCTCACCCCCCGACAGGGTAAATCAGCCCCAGCATTTT.

The chain combines TRBV5-1 with TRBJ2-1, with D perhaps TRBD2 (6 bases). The V gene lost 1 base and the J gene lost 0 bases, with 20 bases spanning the gap. The germline gives CDR1 SGHRS, CDR2 YFSETQ. This CDR3 contains 19 residues. The DNA for the CDR3 is TGCGCCAGCAGCTTGTTGCGGGGAGGTACGCTAAGCTCCTACAATGAGCAGTTCTTC. The encoded protein is CASSLLRGGTLSSYNEQFF.

This clonotype appeared a single time. At one end the junction does not follow the germline gene, possibly because of a read error. The V gene is TRBV9, the J gene TRBJ2-1, with D maybe TRBD1 (6 bases). The CDR3 sequence is 16 residues long. Germline CDR1 reads SGDLS; CDR2 reads YYNGEE. CDR3 sequence reads: CASSAFGTTDYNEQVF. The CDR3 coding sequence is TGTGCCAGCAGCGCATTCGGGACAACAGACTACAATGAGCAGGTCTTC.

The genes are TRBV20-1 and TRBJ2-5; D gene unclear. The end of the DNA aligns better with TRBJ2-7, so the J call may be wrong. CDR3 size: 11 residues. Germline CDR1 is DFQATT and CDR2 is SNEGSKA (reference sequence). CDR3 sequence reads: CSAEAPYEQYF. The CDR3, as DNA: TGCAGTGCTGAGGCCCCCTACGAGCAGTACTTC.

The chain joins TRBV5-1 to TRBJ2-1; 10 bases are a match to TRBD1. Germline V gene lookup returns CDR1 SGHRS and CDR2 YFSETQ. The CDR3 totals 14 residues. The V gene end was trimmed by 4 bases and the J gene end by 7 bases; junction bases not matched to a gene: 5. The CDR3 protein is CASSTWGQGNEQFF. The CDR3 DNA is TGCGCCAGCAGCACCTGGGGACAGGGGAATGAGCAGTTCTTC. The full variable domain, with the rest looked up from reference TRBV5-1 and TRBJ2-1, is KAGVTQTPRYLIKTRGQQVTLSCSPISGHRSVSWYQQTPGQGLQFLFEYFSETQRNKGNFPGRFSGRQFSNSRSEMNVSTLELGDSALYLCASSTWGQGNEQFFGPGTRLTVL.

The V call is TRBV27, the J call TRBJ2-7; TRBD2 is a possible D gene (6 bases). CDR1 and CDR2 from the germline V gene are MNHEY and SMNVEV (reference sequence). V was cut by 6 bases and J by 6 bases, with 15 bases left in between. The CDR3 has 13 amino acids. CDR3 residues: CASRGGPLGEQYF. CDR3 DNA: TGTGCCAGCAGGGGGGGTCCACTTGGCGAGCAGTACTTC.

The J gene is TRBJ2-1, the V gene TRBV20-1; D possibly corresponds to TRBD1 (5 bases). Looked up from germline, CDR1 is DFQATT and CDR2 is SNEGSKA (reference sequence). The CDR3 covers 16 residues. Trimming shortened V by 6 bases and J by 3 bases, and 21 bases separated the two germline ends. CDR3 bases: TGCAGTGCCCGCCTCCTTGTTCAGGGCCGCTACAATGAGCAGTTCTTC. It encodes CSARLLVQGRYNEQFF.

This clonotype appeared once. The conserved phenylalanine or tryptophan is not found at the CDR3 terminus, so this likely reflects a read error. The chain employs TRBV20-1 and TRBJ1-5; tentatively, D is TRBD1 (5 bases). The CDR3 spans 14 residues. CDR1 and CDR2 (germline): DFQATT, SNEGSKA (reference sequence). V lost 4 bases to trimming and J lost 7 bases, with 17 bases between them. The DNA for the CDR3 is TGCAGTGCTACCGGGACGGAATATGGACAGCCCCAGCATGTT. Translation: CSATGTEYGQPQHV.

The chain has TRBV7-9 and TRBJ2-7; TRBD1 matches 8 bases. The germline V gene encodes CDR1 SEHNR and CDR2 FQNEAQ (reference sequence). The CDR3 covers 15 residues. V trimming: 2 bases; J trimming: 3 bases; junction bases outside the gene matches: 6. CDR3 sequence reads: CASSLRQGRGYEQYF. The DNA of the CDR3 is TGTGCCAGCAGCTTAAGACAGGGGCGAGGCTACGAGCAGTACTTC.

This clonotype has a handful of counts. The junction shows a germline mismatch at one end, possibly a read error. V gene TRBV7-9 combines with J gene TRBJ2-1; the D is unclear. This CDR3 has 15 residues. Germline CDR1 reads SEHNR; CDR2 reads FQNEAQ (reference sequence). In nucleotides, the CDR3 is TGTGCCAGCAGCTTGGAGCGAGACCTCTACAATGAGCAGTTCTTT. Residues: CASSLERDLYNEQFF.

This clonotype has only a few counts. V is TRBV20-1 and J is TRBJ2-4, with 10 nucleotides matching TRBD1. Germline V gene lookup returns CDR1 DFQATT and CDR2 SNEGSKA (reference sequence). J gave up 5 bases and V 5 bases, and 6 bases lay outside the gene matches. The CDR3 totals 14 residues. CDR3 region: CSAETGGSENIQYF. The CDR3 nucleotides are TGCAGTGCTGAGACAGGGGGCTCCGAAAACATTCAGTACTTC.

The genes are TRBV7-6 and TRBJ1-2; no firm D call. Per germline, CDR1 SGHVS and CDR2 FNYEAQ. The CDR3 runs 13 residues. Trimming stripped 1 base from V and 4 bases from J, with 7 bases between. The CDR3 reads CASSLESFYGYTF. CDR3 bases: TGTGCCAGCAGCTTAGAGAGCTTCTATGGCTACACCTTC.

The chain links TRBV5-1 to TRBJ2-3; weak D call: TRBD2 (7 bases). The CDR3 loop spans 15 amino acids. V was cut by 0 bases and J by 4 bases, with 12 bases left in between. CDR1 and CDR2 (germline): SGHRS, YFSETQ. CDR3: CASSLGGGAPDTQYF. As DNA, the CDR3 is TGCGCCAGCAGCTTGGGAGGGGGGGCGCCAGATACGCAGTATTTT.

This clonotype was seen a handful of times. CDR3 sequence reads: CASSHAPPGQNNEKLFF. The CDR3 DNA reads TGTGCCAGCAGCCATGCCCCCCCGGGACAGAATAATGAAAAACTGTTTTTT. The chain carries TRBV4-2 and TRBJ1-4, with TRBD1 matching over 7 bases. With V trimmed by 3 bases and J by 4 bases, 11 bases remained unmatched. The CDR3 runs to 17 residues. Germline V CDR1 and CDR2: LGHNA, YNFKEQ.

The gene calls are TRBV9 and TRBJ2-1; D is possibly TRBD2 (6 bases). CDR1 SGDLS and CDR2 YYNGEE come from the germline V gene. The CDR3 covers 16 residues. Trimming pared 4 bases from V and 5 bases from J, leaving 19 bases between. CDR3 amino acids: CASSLMERVTDNEQFF. In DNA, the CDR3 is TGTGCCAGCAGCCTTATGGAGCGGGTGACAGACAATGAGCAGTTCTTC.

This chain joins TRBV28 and TRBJ2-1; D not certain. The V gene lost 7 bases and the J gene lost 3 bases, with 16 bases spanning the gap. Per the germline V gene, CDR1 is MDHEN and CDR2 is SYDVKM. There are 15 residues in the CDR3. DNA of the CDR3: TGTGCCAGCAACCCTACAGATTTCCGCTACAATGAGCAGTTCTTC. It yields the protein CASNPTDFRYNEQFF. The variable domain in full, with the rest retrieved from reference TRBV28 and TRBJ2-1, is DVKVTQSSRYLVKRTGEKVFLECVQDMDHENMFWYRQDPGLGLRLIYFSYDVKMKEKGDIPEGYSVSREKKERFSLILESASTNQTSMYLCASNPTDFRYNEQFFGPGTRLTVL.

V and J are TRBV14 and TRBJ1-2, with 7 bases lining up with TRBD1. Looked up from germline, CDR1 is SGHDN and CDR2 is FVKESK. The CDR3 has 15 amino acids. V lost 5 bases, J lost 5 bases, and 11 bases stayed unmatched. The CDR3 coding sequence is TGTGCCAGCAGCTCTCCGGGGACAGACATATATGGCTACACCTTC. The encoded protein is CASSSPGTDIYGYTF.

V and J are TRBV12-3 or TRBV12-4 and TRBJ2-4; TRBD1 is a possible D gene (6 bases). TRBJ2-7 explains the end of the DNA better; the J call may be wrong. CDR3 length: 16 residues. The CDR3 DNA follows: TGTGCCAGCAGTCGGCAGGGACATTCCCTCACCTACGAGCAGTACTTC. Residues: CASSRQGHSLTYEQYF.